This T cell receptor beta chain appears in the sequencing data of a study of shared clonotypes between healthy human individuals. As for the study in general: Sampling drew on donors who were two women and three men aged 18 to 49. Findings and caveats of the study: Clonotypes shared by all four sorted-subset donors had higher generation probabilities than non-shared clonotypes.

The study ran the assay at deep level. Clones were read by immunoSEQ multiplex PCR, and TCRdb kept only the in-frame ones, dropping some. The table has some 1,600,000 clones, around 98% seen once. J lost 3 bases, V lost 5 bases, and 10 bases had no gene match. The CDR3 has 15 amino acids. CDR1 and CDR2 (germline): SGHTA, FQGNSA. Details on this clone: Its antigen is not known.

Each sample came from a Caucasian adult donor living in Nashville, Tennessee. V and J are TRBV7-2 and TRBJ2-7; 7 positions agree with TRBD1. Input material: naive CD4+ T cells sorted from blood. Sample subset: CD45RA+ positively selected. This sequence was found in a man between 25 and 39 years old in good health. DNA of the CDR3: TGTGCCAGCAGCCTATTCACAGGGGTAGTCTACGAGCAGTACTTC. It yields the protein CASSLFTGVVYEQYF.